These T cell receptor beta chains were read from a single sample in a study of blood T cell repertoires in COVID-19. Sequencing used immunoSEQ multiplex PCR; TCRdb keeps in-frame clones, though not all of them. The sample yields about 45,000 clones, about nine tenths seen once. The source material was peripheral blood. These receptors originate from a human donor in a cohort sampled during active COVID-19. Each CDR3 is given with its conserved first and last residue. Each record gives: D gene, J gene, clone size, CDR3 length, V gene, CDR3 DNA, CDR3 protein. A D gene is named only where the DNA matches it firmly. Not all rows give a size; the values are once, few, many and, for expanded clones, a class.

D gene: TRBD1
J gene: TRBJ1-2
clone size: .
CDR3 length: 17
V gene: TRBV10-2
CDR3 DNA: TGCGCCAGCAGTGAGTGGGACAGAACAAGGGCTAACTATGGCTACACCTTC
CDR3 protein: CASSEWDRTRANYGYTF

D gene: .
J gene: TRBJ1-6
clone size: .
CDR3 length: 13
V gene: TRBV9
CDR3 DNA: TGTGCCAGCAGCGACGGGGTAAATTCACCCCTCCACTTT
CDR3 protein: CASSDGVNSPLHF

D gene: .
J gene: TRBJ1-4
clone size: .
CDR3 length: 15
V gene: TRBV7-2
CDR3 DNA: TGTGCCAGCAGCTTAGGAACAGAATTTAATGAAAAACTGTTTTTT
CDR3 protein: CASSLGTEFNEKLFF

D gene: TRBD1
J gene: TRBJ2-7
clone size: .
CDR3 length: 16
V gene: TRBV5-1
CDR3 DNA: TGCGCCAGCAGCTGGTACCCTCAGGGGGCGAGTGACGAGCAGTACTTC
CDR3 protein: CASSWYPQGASDEQYF

D gene: .
J gene: TRBJ2-7
clone size: few
CDR3 length: 16
V gene: TRBV6-6
CDR3 DNA: TGTGCCAGCAGTTACTTGGTGGGCCAGGGGAGCGGCGAGCAGTACTTC
CDR3 protein: CASSYLVGQGSGEQYF

D gene: TRBD1
J gene: TRBJ1-2
clone size: .
CDR3 length: 13
V gene: TRBV7-2
CDR3 DNA: TGTGCCAGCAGCTTAGGGACAGGGTTTGGCTACACCTTC
CDR3 protein: CASSLGTGFGYTF

D gene: .
J gene: TRBJ1-6
clone size: once
CDR3 length: 12
V gene: TRBV11-2
CDR3 DNA: TGTGCCAGCAGTTCTTATAATTCACCCCTCCACTTT
CDR3 protein: CASSSYNSPLHF

D gene: .
J gene: TRBJ1-1
clone size: .
CDR3 length: 12
V gene: TRBV7-9
CDR3 DNA: TGTGCCAGCAGCTTTGGACAGAGTGAAGCTTTCTTT
CDR3 protein: CASSFGQSEAFF

D gene: TRBD2
J gene: TRBJ2-1
clone size: .
CDR3 length: 15
V gene: TRBV29-1
CDR3 DNA: TGCAGCGCACCCCCGACTAGCGGGAGAGACAATGAGCAGTTCTTC
CDR3 protein: CSAPPTSGRDNEQFF

D gene: TRBD1
J gene: TRBJ1-1
clone size: .
CDR3 length: 17
V gene: TRBV4-1
CDR3 DNA: TGCGCCAGCAGCCCAGGAACCGGGACAGGCCCTAACACTGAAGCTTTCTTT
CDR3 protein: CASSPGTGTGPNTEAFF

D gene: TRBD2
J gene: TRBJ2-1
clone size: .
CDR3 length: 13
V gene: TRBV5-6
CDR3 DNA: TGTGCCAGCAGCCGAACCGGACTAGCCACTCAGTTCTTC
CDR3 protein: CASSRTGLATQFF

D gene: .
J gene: TRBJ1-2
clone size: .
CDR3 length: 12
V gene: TRBV6-6
CDR3 DNA: TGTGCCAGCAGTAAACAGGGAGATGGCTACACCTTC
CDR3 protein: CASSKQGDGYTF

D gene: .
J gene: TRBJ1-1
clone size: few
CDR3 length: 13
V gene: TRBV9
CDR3 DNA: TGTGCCAGCAGCCCTGGGCTGAACACTGAAGCTTTCTTT
CDR3 protein: CASSPGLNTEAFF

D gene: .
J gene: TRBJ2-7
clone size: .
CDR3 length: 14
V gene: TRBV20-1
CDR3 DNA: TGCAGTGCTAGTGTCGCAGGGGCTCTCGTCGAGCAGTACTTC
CDR3 protein: CSASVAGALVEQYF

D gene: .
J gene: TRBJ2-7
clone size: .
CDR3 length: 14
V gene: TRBV3-1/TRBV3-2
CDR3 DNA: TGTGCCAGCAGCCAAGTCCAGGGGAGCCACGAGCAGTACTTC
CDR3 protein: CASSQVQGSHEQYF

D gene: TRBD1
J gene: TRBJ2-7
clone size: once
CDR3 length: 14
V gene: TRBV6-2/TRBV6-3
CDR3 DNA: TGTGCCAGCAGTCTCCGAGGACAGGGCCGGGAGCAGTACTTC
CDR3 protein: CASSLRGQGREQYF

D gene: TRBD1
J gene: TRBJ2-7
clone size: .
CDR3 length: 15
V gene: TRBV5-1
CDR3 DNA: TGCGCCAGCACCCTGGGACAGGGGGGTTCTGGCGAGCAGTACTTC
CDR3 protein: CASTLGQGGSGEQYF

D gene: .
J gene: TRBJ1-2
clone size: .
CDR3 length: 11
V gene: TRBV9
CDR3 DNA: TGTGCCAGCAGCGTAGGTGCCCACATTGCCTTC
CDR3 protein: CASSVGAHIAF

D gene: TRBD1
J gene: TRBJ1-4
clone size: .
CDR3 length: 17
V gene: TRBV18
CDR3 DNA: TGTGCCAGCTCACCACTCCAACCGGGACAGCCCCTTGAAAAACTGTTTTTT
CDR3 protein: CASSPLQPGQPLEKLFF

D gene: TRBD2
J gene: TRBJ2-1
clone size: .
CDR3 length: 18
V gene: TRBV5-1
CDR3 DNA: TGCGCCAGCAGCGCCCTCGGTAGCGGGGGCCTTTCCTACAATGAGCAGTTCTTC
CDR3 protein: CASSALGSGGLSYNEQFF

D gene: TRBD2
J gene: TRBJ2-7
clone size: .
CDR3 length: 15
V gene: TRBV6-5
CDR3 DNA: TGTGCCAGCAGTTACTCCCCTAGCGGGGGCTACGAGCAGTACTTC
CDR3 protein: CASSYSPSGGYEQYF

D gene: TRBD1
J gene: TRBJ1-2
clone size: .
CDR3 length: 11
V gene: TRBV11-2
CDR3 DNA: TGTGCCAGCAGCCGGGGACAGTTTCTCACCTTC
CDR3 protein: CASSRGQFLTF

D gene: TRBD1
J gene: TRBJ1-4
clone size: few
CDR3 length: 14
V gene: TRBV4-1
CDR3 DNA: TGCGCCAGCAGCCACGGGGACAGGTCTGAAAAACTGTTTTTT
CDR3 protein: CASSHGDRSEKLFF

D gene: .
J gene: TRBJ1-2
clone size: .
CDR3 length: 12
V gene: TRBV6-5
CDR3 DNA: TGTGCCAGTTCGACAGGCAACTATGGCTACACCTTC
CDR3 protein: CASSTGNYGYTF

D gene: .
J gene: TRBJ2-7
clone size: .
CDR3 length: 13
V gene: TRBV7-2
CDR3 DNA: TGTGCCAGCAGCTCCACGGAGATCTACGAGCAGTACTTC
CDR3 protein: CASSSTEIYEQYF

D gene: .
J gene: TRBJ1-1
clone size: .
CDR3 length: 12
V gene: TRBV10-3
CDR3 DNA: TGTGCCATCAGTGTTGAGGGAACTGAAGCTTTCTTT
CDR3 protein: CAISVEGTEAFF

D gene: TRBD1
J gene: TRBJ1-3
clone size: .
CDR3 length: 15
V gene: TRBV4-1
CDR3 DNA: TGCGCCAGCAACCCCACAGGGGGATCTGGAAACACCATATATTTT
CDR3 protein: CASNPTGGSGNTIYF

D gene: .
J gene: TRBJ2-7
clone size: .
CDR3 length: 13
V gene: TRBV6-5
CDR3 DNA: TGTGCCAGCGCTACTAGCCACAGAAACGAGCAGTACTTC
CDR3 protein: CASATSHRNEQYF